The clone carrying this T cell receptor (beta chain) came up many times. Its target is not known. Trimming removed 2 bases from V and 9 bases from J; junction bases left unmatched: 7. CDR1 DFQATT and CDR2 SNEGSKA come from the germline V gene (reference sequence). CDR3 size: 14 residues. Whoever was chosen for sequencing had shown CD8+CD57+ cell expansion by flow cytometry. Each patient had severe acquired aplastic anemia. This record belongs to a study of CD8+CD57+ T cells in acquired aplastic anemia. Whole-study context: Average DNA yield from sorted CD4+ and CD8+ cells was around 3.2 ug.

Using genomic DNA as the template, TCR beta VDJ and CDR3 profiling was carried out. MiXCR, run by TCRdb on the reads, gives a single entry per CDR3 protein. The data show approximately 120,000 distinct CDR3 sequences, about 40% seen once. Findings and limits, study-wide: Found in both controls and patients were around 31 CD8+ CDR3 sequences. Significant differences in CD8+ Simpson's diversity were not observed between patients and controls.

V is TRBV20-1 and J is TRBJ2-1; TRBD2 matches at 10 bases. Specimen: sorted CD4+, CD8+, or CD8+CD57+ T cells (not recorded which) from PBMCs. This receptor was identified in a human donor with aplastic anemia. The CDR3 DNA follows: TGCAGTGCTAGAATAGCGGGGGGTTTCGGTGAGCAGTTCTTC. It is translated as CSARIAGGFGEQFF.